This T cell receptor (beta chain) emerged from a study of T cells in Graves' hyperthyroidism and ophthalmopathy. It was RNA transcripts that yielded the amplified TCR beta CDR3 regions. The HTBI primer set was used in a first-round RT-PCR of the TCR CDR3. TCRdb ran MiXCR on the multiplex PCR reads and lists one entry per CDR3 protein. The table includes about 400,000 distinct CDR3 sequences, around a quarter detected once. V lost 3 bases and J 5 bases, leaving 8 bases between the germline ends. The CDR3 has 13 amino acids. CDR1 LNHNV and CDR2 YYDKDF come from the germline V gene (reference sequence). Calling Graves' hyperthyroidism stable meant ophthalmopathy did not progress within 18 months. Uncontrolled infection, other autoimmune disease, pregnancy or lactation led to exclusion.

This receptor was taken from a man aged 50 or older with Graves' hyperthyroidism. V is TRBV15 and J is TRBJ1-5, with D uncertain. The sample was blood. The CDR3 coding sequence is TGTGCCACCAGCAGTAGTTCTCATCAGCCCCAGCATTTT. It encodes CATSSSSHQPQHF. Combining the CDR3 with reference TRBV15 and TRBJ1-5 gives the whole variable domain DAMVIQNPRYQVTQFGKPVTLSCSQTLNHNVMYWYQQKSSQAPKLLFHYYDKDFNNEADTPDNFQSRRPNTSFCFLDIRSPGLGDTAMYLCATSSSSHQPQHFGDGTRLSIL.